These 2 T cell receptor beta chains came from one sample sequenced in a study of blood T cells in healthy people across ages. The second PCR ran 7 to 11 cycles with a sample-barcoded 5' primer and J-beta primers. TCRdb passed the 5' RACE reads through MiXCR, listing each CDR3 protein once. The table lists more than 650,000 distinct CDR3 sequences, approximately 22% of them singletons. The material sequenced was blood. The receptors originated from an older man in good health.

The gene calls are TRBV6-2 or TRBV6-3 and TRBJ1-2, with D possibly being TRBD1 (6 bases). The CDR3 consists of 12 residues. V was cut by 11 bases and J by 9 bases, with 19 bases left in between. Germline V gene lookup returns CDR1 MNHEY and CDR2 SVGEGT. The CDR3 reads CAAQTGRARYTF. For the CDR3, the DNA is TGTGCCGCTCAGACAGGTCGGGCACGCTACACCTTC.

This clonotype was counted a few times. V usage is TRBV12-3 or TRBV12-4 and J usage is TRBJ1-5; D is undetermined. The CDR3 length is 15 residues. V lost 5 bases and J lost 6, with 17 bases in between. CDR3 amino acids: CASSPAPWAGQPQHF. The CDR3 nucleotides are TGTGCCAGCAGTCCAGCACCGTGGGCGGGTCAGCCCCAGCATTTT.